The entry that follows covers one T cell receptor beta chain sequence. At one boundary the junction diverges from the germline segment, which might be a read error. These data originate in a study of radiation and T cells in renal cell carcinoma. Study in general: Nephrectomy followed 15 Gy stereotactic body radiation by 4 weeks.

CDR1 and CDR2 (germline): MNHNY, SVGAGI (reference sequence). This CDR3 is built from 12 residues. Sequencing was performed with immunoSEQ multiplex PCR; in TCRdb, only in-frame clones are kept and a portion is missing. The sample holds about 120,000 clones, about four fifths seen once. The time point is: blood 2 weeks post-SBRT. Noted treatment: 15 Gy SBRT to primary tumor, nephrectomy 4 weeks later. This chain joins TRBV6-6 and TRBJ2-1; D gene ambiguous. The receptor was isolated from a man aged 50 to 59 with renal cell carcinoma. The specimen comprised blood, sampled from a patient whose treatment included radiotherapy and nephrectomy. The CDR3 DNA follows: TGTGCCAGCAGTTACTCCGACAATGAGCAGTTCTTC. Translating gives CASSYSDNEQFF.